This T cell receptor beta chain was retrieved from a study of control samples from healthy donors and cancer patients. Germline-derived CDR1 and CDR2 are SGHDT and YYEEEE. The CDR3 runs to 15 residues. V trimming: 7 bases; J trimming: 2 bases; junction bases outside the gene matches: 8. The assay was immunoSEQ multiplex PCR, and TCRdb's table has in-frame clones only and misses some. The table includes 70,000 to 80,000 clones, around 86% detected once. This chain uses TRBV5-6 with TRBJ2-3; 9 bases are a match to TRBD2. This TCR derives from a woman between 50 and 59 years old with colorectal cancer. Sequencing was carried out using PBMCs. The CDR3 region is CASFPLAGITDTQYF. CDR3 DNA sequence: TGTGCCAGCTTCCCCCTAGCGGGGATCACAGATACGCAGTATTTT.